The following is a T cell receptor beta chain sequence with its context. The use of a sample-barcoded 5' primer and a J-beta primer mix characterized a second PCR of roughly 6 to 11 cycles. Carrying 12 random nucleotides, a template-switch adaptor labeled each individual cDNA molecule. TCRdb called the 5' RACE reads again in MiXCR, with one record for every CDR3 protein. This sample has about 940,000 distinct CDR3 sequences, with around 48% found just once. The data were taken from a study of blood T cells in healthy people across ages. Overall study context: About one barcoded beta molecule per two T cells came from capture by template switching.

Germline lookup yields CDR1 LGHNA and CDR2 YSLEER. V gave up 0 bases and J gave up 1 base, with 9 bases separating them. There are 15 residues in the CDR3. Each donor had 9 to 10 milliliters of peripheral blood drawn. The receptor was derived from a young man in good health. V gene TRBV4-3 combines with J gene TRBJ1-1; D remains ambiguous. The material sequenced was blood. CDR3 loop: CASSQDKRGNTEAFF. CDR3 DNA sequence: TGCGCCAGCAGCCAAGATAAGCGGGGGAACACTGAAGCTTTCTTT.